This T cell receptor beta chain was documented in a study of blood T cell repertoires in COVID-19. For the study at large: The cDNA or gDNA used as material had been derived from T cells, B-cell-depleted T cells, or PBMCs.

Measured with immunoSEQ multiplex PCR; TCRdb has only the in-frame clones, and not every one. Among about 51,000 clones listed, 80% to 95% were seen once. Trimming shortened V by 5 bases and J by 6 bases, and 14 bases separated the two germline ends. The CDR3 length is 13 residues. Looked up from germline, CDR1 is KGHSH and CDR2 is LQKENI. This receptor was taken from a man in his forties or fifties with acute or convalescent COVID-19. Sequenced sample: peripheral blood. The V and J genes are TRBV18 and TRBJ2-7, with D possibly TRBD1 on 6 matching bases. The CDR3 reads CASSTQTGTEQYF. The DNA of the CDR3 is TGTGCCAGCTCAACACAGACAGGTACCGAGCAGTACTTC.